These 21 T cell receptor beta chains originate from one sample sequenced in a study of blood T cell repertoires in COVID-19. The method was immunoSEQ multiplex PCR; TCRdb's version includes in-frame clones alone and lacks a portion of them. The sample contains roughly 200,000 clones, around 80% of which appear only once. The sequenced sample consisted of peripheral blood. All receptors come from a woman of 80 years or more with COVID-19, enrolled during active disease.

CDR3 protein: CASSIGPLNSGANVLTF. The CDR3 DNA reads as TGTGCCAGTAGTATTGGCCCCCTGAACTCTGGGGCCAACGTCCTGACTTTC. J is TRBJ2-6 and V is TRBV19; D unclear. This CDR3 comprises 17 residues. Germline assignment: CDR1 LNHDA and CDR2 SQIVND (reference sequence). Between the trimmed V and J ends, which lost 3 bases and 0 bases, there was a span of 12 bases.

The sample holds a few counts of this clone. The V and J genes are TRBV10-3 and TRBJ2-2; 7 bases agree with TRBD2. Germline CDR1 reads ENHRY; CDR2 reads SYGVKD. V gave up 4 bases and J gave up 4 bases; unmatched junction bases: 6. The CDR3 runs to 15 residues. In DNA, the CDR3 is TGTGCCATCAGTGCCCAACTAGCGACCACCGGGGAGCTGTTTTTT. Translating gives CAISAQLATTGELFF.

V is TRBV27 and J is TRBJ2-1, with 9 bases aligning to TRBD2. The CDR3 runs 14 residues. J lost 3 bases, V lost 6 bases, and 3 bases had no gene match. Germline assignment: CDR1 MNHEY and CDR2 SMNVEV (reference sequence). DNA for the CDR3: TGTGCCAGCAGAGTAGCGGGAGACTACAATGAGCAGTTCTTC. Translating gives CASRVAGDYNEQFF.

The V and J genes are TRBV5-6 and TRBJ1-1; TRBD1 agrees at 7 bases. With V trimmed by 4 bases and J by 9 bases, 12 bases remained unmatched. Germline assignment: CDR1 SGHDT and CDR2 YYEEEE. The CDR3 has 14 residues. The CDR3 nucleotides are TGTGCCAGCAGCCTCTGGACAGGTAGGACGAAAGCTTTCTTT. Amino acids: CASSLWTGRTKAFF.

V and J are TRBV21-1 and TRBJ2-7; the table's D call TRBD1 went unverified against the DNA. TRBV21-1 is classified as a pseudogene. This CDR3 comprises 18 residues. CDR3 protein: CASSPRQGGLIRPYEQYF. The CDR3 bases are TGTGCCAGCAGCCCCCGACAGGGGGGCCTCATCCGACCCTACGAGCAGTACTTC.

The V and J genes are TRBV3-1 (or the pseudogene TRBV3-2) and TRBJ2-5; D gene uncertain. CDR3 length: 11 residues. CDR1 LGHDT and CDR2 YNNKEL come from the germline V gene (reference sequence). The V end was cut by 0 bases, the J end by 7 bases, with 3 bases between. The CDR3 coding sequence is TGTGCCAGCAGCCAAGATCGGACCCAGTACTTC. It yields the protein CASSQDRTQYF.

A single count supports this clone. V usage is TRBV14 and J usage is TRBJ1-4; no reliable D call. Germline V gives CDR1 SGHDN, CDR2 FVKESK. The CDR3 contains 13 residues. With 6 bases removed from V and 5 bases from J, the gap between germline ends came to 10 bases. The CDR3 nucleotides are TGTGCCAGCAGTCTACAGCTCAATGAAAAACTGTTTTTT. Its protein is CASSLQLNEKLFF.

The chain joins TRBV19 to TRBJ1-1, with D possibly matching TRBD1 (6 bases). Deletions cut 7 bases from V and 0 bases from J, with 12 bases between. In germline, CDR1 is LNHDA, CDR2 SQIVND (reference sequence). CDR3 length equals 14 residues. CDR3 amino acids: CASTLQGMNTEAFF. CDR3 coding DNA: TGTGCCAGTACCCTACAGGGAATGAACACTGAAGCTTTCTTT.

This clone was recorded at least ten times. This sequence joins TRBV10-3 and TRBJ1-1; 7 bases map to TRBD1. CDR1 and CDR2 (germline): ENHRY, SYGVKD. J gave up 3 bases and V 6 bases, and 4 bases lay outside the gene matches. The CDR3 contains 13 residues. The CDR3: CAIRQGEDTEAFF. CDR3 sequence (DNA): TGTGCCATCAGGCAGGGGGAGGACACTGAAGCTTTCTTT.

The chain couples TRBV9 to TRBJ2-1; TRBD2 matches 9 bases. CDR3 length: 17 residues. CDR1 and CDR2 from the germline V gene are SGDLS and YYNGEE. Trimming took 4 bases from V and 2 from J; bases not matched to a gene: 10. CDR3 nucleotides: TGTGCCAGCAGCCCCAGTAGTGGCGGGGGGGCCTACAATGAGCAGTTCTTC. This gives the protein CASSPSSGGGAYNEQFF.

This clone was found a few times. The chain is built from TRBV7-9 and TRBJ2-7, with 10 positions matching TRBD2. This CDR3 is built from 16 residues. V lost 3 bases to trimming and J lost 2 bases; unmatched junction nucleotides: 7. CDR1 is SEHNR, CDR2 FQNEAQ, per germline (reference sequence). The CDR3 region has the DNA TGTGCCAGCAGCTTTTGGGGGACTAGCGATACCTACGAGCAGTACTTC. Amino acids: CASSFWGTSDTYEQYF.

The rearrangement joins TRBV7-2 to TRBJ1-1, with 7 bases matching TRBD1. CDR3 size: 14 residues. V gave up 3 bases and J gave up 1 base; unmatched junction bases: 2. Germline CDR1 SGHTA, CDR2 FQGNSA. CDR3 coding DNA: TGTGCCAGCAGCTTCAGGGGGAGGAACACTGAAGCTTTCTTT. It encodes CASSFRGRNTEAFF.

The V and J genes are TRBV9 and TRBJ1-1, with D possibly being TRBD1 (5 bases). The CDR3 has 13 residues. Between the trimmed V and J ends, which lost 1 base and 4 bases, there was a span of 8 bases. Germline values: CDR1 SGDLS, CDR2 YYNGEE. DNA of the CDR3: TGTGCCAGCAGCGTAAGACAGTTCACTGAAGCTTTCTTT. This translates into CASSVRQFTEAFF.

This clone appeared a few times. The V gene is TRBV19, the J gene TRBJ1-5; a weak D match, TRBD1 (6 bases). The CDR3 totals 12 residues. Germline V gene sequence: CDR1 LNHDA, CDR2 SQIVND (reference sequence). V lost 7 bases to trimming and J lost 4 bases, with 8 bases between them. The CDR3 spells CASKDRNQPQHF. The CDR3 coding sequence is TGTGCCAGTAAGGACAGAAATCAGCCCCAGCATTTT.

This sequence joins TRBV5-1 and TRBJ1-1; 7 bases are shared with TRBD1. The CDR3 sequence is 14 residues long. CDR1 and CDR2 (germline): SGHRS, YFSETQ. Trimming took 4 bases from V and 5 from J; bases not matched to a gene: 8. The chain's CDR3 is CASSPGDSGTEAFF. CDR3 sequence (DNA): TGCGCCAGCAGCCCCGGGGACAGTGGGACTGAAGCTTTCTTT.

V gene TRBV14 combines with J gene TRBJ2-5; 14 bases are a match to TRBD2. V trimming: 1 base; J trimming: 3 bases; junction bases outside the gene matches: 4. In germline, CDR1 is SGHDN, CDR2 FVKESK. The CDR3 is 17 residues long. The CDR3 sequence: CASSQALGLAGEETQYF. CDR3 bases: TGTGCCAGCAGCCAAGCCTTGGGACTAGCGGGAGAAGAGACCCAGTACTTC. The full variable domain, in which reference TRBV14 and TRBJ2-5 provide the parts outside the CDR3, is EAGVTQFPSHSVIEKGQTVTLRCDPISGHDNLYWYRRVMGKEIKFLLHFVKESKQDESGMPNNRFLAERTGGTYSTLKVQPAELEDSGVYFCASSQALGLAGEETQYFGPGTRLLVL.

In its sample, this clone was seen once. J is TRBJ2-1 and V is TRBV19; tentatively, D is TRBD2 (6 bases). Trimming cost V 6 bases and J 7 bases, with 13 bases left between them. Germline values: CDR1 LNHDA, CDR2 SQIVND (reference sequence). The CDR3 loop spans 13 amino acids. CDR3 sequence: CASREAGRNEQFF. The CDR3 coding sequence is TGTGCCAGTAGGGAGGCGGGACGGAATGAGCAGTTCTTC.

This sequence joins TRBV7-8 and TRBJ2-2, with D hard to call. Germline V gene sequence: CDR1 SGHVS, CDR2 FQNEAQ. CDR3 length equals 17 residues. Trimming left V 7 bases short and J 1 base short, with 19 bases between. In DNA form, the CDR3 reads TGTGCCAGCATCCCGCCTGGGCTGCCTCAGAACACCGGGGAGCTGTTTTTT. It encodes CASIPPGLPQNTGELFF.

This clone was detected a few times. The CDR3 reads CASSQEARTNSPLHF. The CDR3 DNA is TGTGCCAGCAGCCAAGAGGCCAGAACCAATTCACCCCTCCACTTT. The chain links TRBV14 to TRBJ1-6; no firm D call. The CDR3 sequence is 15 residues long. Germline V CDR1 and CDR2: SGHDN, FVKESK. V lost 0 bases and J 7 bases, leaving 10 bases between the germline ends.

The chain couples TRBV5-5 to TRBJ2-7; D unclear. Trimming pared 2 bases from V and 1 base from J, leaving 10 bases between. Germline values: CDR1 SGHKS, CDR2 YYEKEE (reference sequence). This CDR3 contains 14 residues. CDR3 nucleotide sequence: TGTGCCAGCAGCTTTGAACAGCTTTCCTACGAGCAGTACTTC. Translating gives CASSFEQLSYEQYF. Complete variable domain (other parts from reference TRBV5-5 and TRBJ2-7): DAGVTQSPTHLIKTRGQQVTLRCSPISGHKSVSWYQQVLGQGPQFIFQYYEKEERGRGNFPDRFSARQFPNYSSELNVNALLLGDSALYLCASSFEQLSYEQYFGPGTRLTVT.

V is TRBV10-1 and J is TRBJ2-2; maybe TRBD1 (5 bases). The V end lost 2 bases, the J end lost 2 bases, and 12 bases lay between the germline ends. This CDR3 is 16 amino acids long. Germline assignment: CDR1 WNHNN and CDR2 SYGVQD (reference sequence). The CDR3 bases are TGCGCCAGCAGTGAGGCCGGACACAAAAACACCGGGGAGCTGTTTTTT. It yields the protein CASSEAGHKNTGELFF.